This record looks at one TCR beta chain sequence and its context. Its target antigen remains unknown. The sample holds no much larger clone one base away, and base qualities are not on file. This record belongs to a study of OX40 agonist ivuxolimab in advanced cancers. Context from the whole study: Ivuxolimab was a fully human IgG2 agonistic monoclonal antibody targeting the costimulatory receptor OX40 (CD134). Intravenous ivuxolimab was administered to patients every 2 weeks at six dose levels: 0.01, 0.1, 0.3, 1.5, 3 and 10 mg/kg. Among the roughly 50 dose-escalation patients, approximately 20 had hepatocellular carcinoma, approximately 15 melanoma, 9 renal cell carcinoma and 9 head and neck cancer. In the dose-escalation cohort, around 80% of patients were male, and the mean age was 60 years with a range of roughly 20 to 85. Prior anti-PD-1, anti-PD-L1 or anti-CTLA-4 therapy was permitted, and checkpoint inhibitors had been received by more than 35% of dose-escalation patients. Three dose-escalation patients achieved partial responses, one with hepatocellular carcinoma and two with cutaneous melanoma. Peripheral TCRbeta sequencing was intended to test whether TCR sequence diversity was altered and clonal T-cell expansion was caused by ivuxolimab. The paper covers the monotherapy dose-escalation part of the phase I ivuxolimab trial, which included N of about 56 patients. Summary of the overall study and its limitations: Which antigens the clonally expanded peripheral T cells were specific for was not determined. At doses of 0.1 to 3.0 mg/kg, clonal expansion of both CD4+ and CD8+ T cells in blood was seen between baseline and week 6. In partial responders in the 0.1-3.0 mg/kg groups, normalized peripheral clonal expansion was found to be among the lowest, especially among CD8+ T cells. Low levels of normalized T-cell clonal expansion were also seen in some nonresponding patients. After ivuxolimab, more expanded clones were found on average in CD8+ T cells than in CD4+ T cells.

The trial excluded patients who had a history of autoimmune disease or were on systemic immunosuppression. Peripheral blood for TCR sequencing was drawn from every dose cohort at baseline, at cycle 4 day 1 and at cycle 7 day 1. The samples were taken from a phase I, first-in-human, multicenter, open-label dose-escalation trial of ivuxolimab. Adults with locally advanced or metastatic melanoma, renal cell carcinoma, hepatocellular carcinoma or head and neck squamous cell carcinoma were enrolled in the trial. Before TCR sequencing, CD4+ T cells and CD8+ T cells from peripheral blood were sorted into separate populations. The CDR3 sequence holds 13 residues, the cysteine and phenylalanine included. The kept DNA is CDR3 alone, 39 bases in frame from the first base. Reading the germline V gene (reference sequence) gives CDR1 GTSNPN and CDR2 SVGIG. Between the V and J ends, shortened by 8 bases and 4 bases respectively, the junction contains 18 bases.

For sequencing of the TCRbeta CDR3 region, genomic DNA was extracted from the sorted cells. The immunoSEQ Assay was used for sequencing of TCRbeta CDR3 regions. TCRdb limited this immuneACCESS table to in-frame rearrangements with V and J called. A share of clones is missing; checked studies link under half to unresolved V genes, and the rest is unexplained. The sample table shows fewer than 90,000 clones, and 93% are seen once. Clones ranked in the top ten supply around 5.9% of the sample. The TCR originated in an adult with an advanced solid tumor such as melanoma, head and neck, liver or kidney cancer. The rearrangement combines TRBV30 with TRBJ2-7; TRBD1 is a weak D gene call, 5 bases matching. This specimen was CD4+ or CD8+ T cells sorted from blood, taken in a trial of the OX40 agonist ivuxolimab. The CDR3 corresponds to CAPSPQAPYEQYF. The bases are TGTGCCCCCTCCCCACAGGCTCCTTACGAGCAGTACTTC.